This T cell receptor (beta chain) was sequenced during a study of OX40 agonist ivuxolimab in advanced cancers. As for the study in general: Patients were dosed with the agonistic anti-OX40 (CD134) antibody ivuxolimab. Regarding the study as a whole: Doses of 0.1 to 3.0 mg/kg were accompanied by clonal expansion of CD4+ and CD8+ blood T cells by week 6. Relative to CD4+ cells, CD8+ T cells on average had more expanded clones.

Germline CDR1 is SGHVS and CDR2 is FQNEAQ. The V end lost 4 bases, the J end lost 1 base, and 10 bases lay between the germline ends. The CDR3 totals 14 residues. In regard to this clone: Its antigen remains unidentified.

Produced via immunoSEQ multiplex PCR; TCRdb's table is partial and in-frame only. The sample includes more than 45,000 clones, about 88% seen only once; the top ten take about 12%. The source of this sequence is an adult with an advanced solid tumor such as melanoma, head and neck, liver or kidney cancer. The sample was CD4+ or CD8+ T cells sorted from blood, taken in a trial of the OX40 agonist ivuxolimab. The chain couples TRBV7-8 to TRBJ1-1; D gene ambiguous. In DNA, the CDR3 is TGTGCCAGCAGCTCCTTGTCGGGGAACACTGAAGCTTTCTTT. This codes for CASSSLSGNTEAFF. Supplemented by reference TRBV7-8 and TRBJ1-1, the full variable domain reads GAGVSQSPRYKVAKRGQDVALRCDPISGHVSLFWYQQALGQGPEFLTYFQNEAQLDKSGLPSDRFFAERPEGSVSTLKIQRTQQEDSAVYLCASSSLSGNTEAFFGQGTRLTVV.